The present TCR beta chain was sequenced within a study of metastatic and nonmetastatic thyroid tumors. This CDR3 spans 14 amino acids. Germline V lookup: CDR1 MNHEY, CDR2 SMNVEV (reference sequence). TCRdb re-called the PCR reads with MiXCR. The repertoire holds 5,500 to 7,500 clones, with more than 25% as singletons. This clone showed up just a few times. Thyroid surgery was performed in patients who had received no treatment beforehand. The chain carries TRBV27 and TRBJ2-7; 9 bases fit TRBD1. This TCR was recovered from a female donor with papillary thyroid cancer or a benign thyroid nodule (not recorded which). Some clones in this sample may be carry-over from other donors' samples. The sample was tumor tissue. The CDR3 DNA reads TGTGCATCAGGACGGGACAGGGCCATCTACGAGCAGTACTTC. As protein: CASGRDRAIYEQYF.